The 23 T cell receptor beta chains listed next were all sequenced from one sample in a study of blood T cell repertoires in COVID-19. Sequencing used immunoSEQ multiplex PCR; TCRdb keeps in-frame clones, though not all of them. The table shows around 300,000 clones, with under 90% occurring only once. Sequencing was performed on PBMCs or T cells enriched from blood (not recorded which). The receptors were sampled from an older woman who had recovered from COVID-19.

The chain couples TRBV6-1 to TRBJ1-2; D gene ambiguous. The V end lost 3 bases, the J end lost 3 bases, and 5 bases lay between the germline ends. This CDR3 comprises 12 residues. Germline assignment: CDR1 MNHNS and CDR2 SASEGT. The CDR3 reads CASSDEDYGYTF. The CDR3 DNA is TGTGCCAGCAGTGATGAGGACTATGGCTACACCTTC.

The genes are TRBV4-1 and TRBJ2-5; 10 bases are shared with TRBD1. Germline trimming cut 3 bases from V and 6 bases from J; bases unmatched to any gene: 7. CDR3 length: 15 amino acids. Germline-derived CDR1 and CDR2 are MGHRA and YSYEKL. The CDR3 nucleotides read TGCGCCAGCAGCCAGGACAGGGGGAGTAGAAAGACCCAGTACTTC. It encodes CASSQDRGSRKTQYF.

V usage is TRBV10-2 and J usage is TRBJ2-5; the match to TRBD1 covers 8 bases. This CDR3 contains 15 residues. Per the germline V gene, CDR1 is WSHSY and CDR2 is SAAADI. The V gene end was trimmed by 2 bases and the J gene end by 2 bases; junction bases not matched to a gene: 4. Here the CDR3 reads CASSEGQGLQETQYF. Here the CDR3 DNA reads TGCGCCAGCAGTGAGGGACAGGGCCTACAAGAGACCCAGTACTTC.

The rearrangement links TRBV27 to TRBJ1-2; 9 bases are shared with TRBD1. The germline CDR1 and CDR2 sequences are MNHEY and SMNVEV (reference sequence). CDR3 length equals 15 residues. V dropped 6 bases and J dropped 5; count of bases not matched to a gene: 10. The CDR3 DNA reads TGTGCCAGCAGGACAGGGGGTGGTAATGGGTATGGCTACACCTTC. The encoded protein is CASRTGGGNGYGYTF.

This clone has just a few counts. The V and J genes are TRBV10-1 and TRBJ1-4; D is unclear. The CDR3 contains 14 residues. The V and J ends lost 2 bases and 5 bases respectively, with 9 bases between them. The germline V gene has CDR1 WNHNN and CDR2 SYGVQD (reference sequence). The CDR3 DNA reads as TGCGCCAGCAGTGAGAGGAGAGGGAATGAAAAACTGTTTTTT. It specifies CASSERRGNEKLFF.

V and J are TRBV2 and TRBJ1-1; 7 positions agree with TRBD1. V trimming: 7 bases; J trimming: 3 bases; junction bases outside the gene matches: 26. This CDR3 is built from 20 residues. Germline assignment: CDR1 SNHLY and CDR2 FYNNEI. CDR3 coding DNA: TGTGCCAGCACCGACAGCTGGAGACAGGGCCTTGATCCTGGGGACACTGAAGCTTTCTTT. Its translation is CASTDSWRQGLDPGDTEAFF.

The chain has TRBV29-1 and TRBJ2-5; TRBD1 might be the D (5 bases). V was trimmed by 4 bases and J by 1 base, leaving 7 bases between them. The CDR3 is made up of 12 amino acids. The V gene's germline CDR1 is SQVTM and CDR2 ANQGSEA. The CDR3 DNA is TGCAGCGTTGGACAGCCCCAAGAGACCCAGTACTTC. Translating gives CSVGQPQETQYF.

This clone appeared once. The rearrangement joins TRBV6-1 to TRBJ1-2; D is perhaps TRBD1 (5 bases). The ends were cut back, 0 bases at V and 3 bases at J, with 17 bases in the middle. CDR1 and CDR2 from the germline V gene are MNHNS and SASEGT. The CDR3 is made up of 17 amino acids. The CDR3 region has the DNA TGTGCCAGCAGTGAAGCGCGTGATCCAGGGATCCACTATGGCTACACCTTC. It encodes CASSEARDPGIHYGYTF.

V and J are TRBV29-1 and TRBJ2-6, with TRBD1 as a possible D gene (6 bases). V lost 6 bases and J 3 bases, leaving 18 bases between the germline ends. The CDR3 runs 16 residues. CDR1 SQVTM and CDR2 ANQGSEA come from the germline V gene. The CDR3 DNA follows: TGCAGCGTAGCAACAGGGACCCGGAATGGGGCCAACGTCCTGACTTTC. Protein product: CSVATGTRNGANVLTF.

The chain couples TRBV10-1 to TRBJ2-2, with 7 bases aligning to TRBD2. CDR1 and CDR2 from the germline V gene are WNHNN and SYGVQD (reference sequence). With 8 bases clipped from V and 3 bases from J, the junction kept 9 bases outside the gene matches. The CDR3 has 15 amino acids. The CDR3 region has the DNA TGCGCCAGCCACAGGCGGGAGTCCGACACCGGGGAGCTGTTTTTT. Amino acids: CASHRRESDTGELFF.

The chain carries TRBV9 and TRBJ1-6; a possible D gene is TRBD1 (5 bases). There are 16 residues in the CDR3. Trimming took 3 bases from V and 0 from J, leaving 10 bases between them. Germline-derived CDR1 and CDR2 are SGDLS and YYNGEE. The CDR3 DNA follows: TGTGCCAGCAGCGATTCCCAGGGCTCCTATAATTCACCCCTCCACTTT. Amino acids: CASSDSQGSYNSPLHF. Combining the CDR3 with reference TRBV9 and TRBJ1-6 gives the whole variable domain DSGVTQTPKHLITATGQRVTLRCSPRSGDLSVYWYQQSLDQGLQFLIQYYNGEERAKGNILERFSAQQFPDLHSELNLSSLELGDSALYFCASSDSQGSYNSPLHFGNGTRLTVT.

The CDR3: CASTSYRASYSNQPQHF. The CDR3 coding sequence is TGTGCCAGCACTTCGTACAGGGCGAGCTATAGCAATCAGCCCCAGCATTTT. The rearrangement uses TRBV28 and TRBJ1-5; the D gene is possibly TRBD1 (6 bases). Trimming removed 7 bases at V and 0 bases at J, with 19 bases between. The CDR3 extends over 17 amino acids. CDR1 and CDR2 (germline): MDHEN, SYDVKM. Together with reference TRBV28 and TRBJ1-5, the CDR3 gives the full variable domain: DVKVTQSSRYLVKRTGEKVFLECVQDMDHENMFWYRQDPGLGLRLIYFSYDVKMKEKGDIPEGYSVSREKKERFSLILESASTNQTSMYLCASTSYRASYSNQPQHFGDGTRLSIL.

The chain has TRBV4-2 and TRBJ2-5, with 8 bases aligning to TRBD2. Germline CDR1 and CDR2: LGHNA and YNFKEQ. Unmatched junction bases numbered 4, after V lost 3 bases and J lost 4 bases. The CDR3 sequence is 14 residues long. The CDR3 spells CASSHREGPETQYF. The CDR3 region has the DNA TGTGCCAGCAGCCACCGGGAGGGCCCAGAGACCCAGTACTTC.

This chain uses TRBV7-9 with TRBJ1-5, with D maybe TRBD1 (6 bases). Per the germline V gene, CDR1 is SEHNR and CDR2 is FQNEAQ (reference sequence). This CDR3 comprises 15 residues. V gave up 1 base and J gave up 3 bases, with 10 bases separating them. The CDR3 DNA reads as TGTGCCAGCAGCTTAGTGGGGGACATCAATCAGCCCCAGCATTTT. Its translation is CASSLVGDINQPQHF.

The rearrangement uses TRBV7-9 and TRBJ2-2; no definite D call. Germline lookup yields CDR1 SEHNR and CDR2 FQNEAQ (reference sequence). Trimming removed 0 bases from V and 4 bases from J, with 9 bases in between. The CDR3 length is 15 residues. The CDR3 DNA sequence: TGTGCCAGCAGCTTAGCGGGCAGTACCACCGGGGAGCTGTTTTTT. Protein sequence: CASSLAGSTTGELFF. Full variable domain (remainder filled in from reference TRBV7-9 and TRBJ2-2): DTGVSQNPRHKITKRGQNVTFRCDPISEHNRLYWYRQTLGQGPEFLTYFQNEAQLEKSRLLSDRFSAERPKGSFSTLEIQRTEQGDSAMYLCASSLAGSTTGELFFGEGSRLTVL.

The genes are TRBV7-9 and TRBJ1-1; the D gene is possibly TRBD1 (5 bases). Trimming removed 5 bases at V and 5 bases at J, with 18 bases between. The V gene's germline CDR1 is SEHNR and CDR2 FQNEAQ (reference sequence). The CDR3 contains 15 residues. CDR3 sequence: CASSLPAGPTTEAFF. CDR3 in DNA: TGTGCCAGCAGCCTACCGGCGGGGCCAACAACTGAAGCTTTCTTT.

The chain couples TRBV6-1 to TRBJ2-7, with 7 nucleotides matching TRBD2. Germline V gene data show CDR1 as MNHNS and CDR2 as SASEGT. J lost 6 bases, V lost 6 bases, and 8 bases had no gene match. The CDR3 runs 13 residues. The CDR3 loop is CASSHGGSGEQYF. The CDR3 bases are TGTGCCAGCAGCCACGGGGGGTCCGGCGAGCAGTACTTC.

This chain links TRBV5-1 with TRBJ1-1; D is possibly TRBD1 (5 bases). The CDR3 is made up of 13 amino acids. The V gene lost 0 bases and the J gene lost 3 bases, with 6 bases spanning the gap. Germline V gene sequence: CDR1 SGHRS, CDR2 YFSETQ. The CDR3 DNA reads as TGCGCCAGCAGCTTGGCAGGGCACACTGAAGCTTTCTTT. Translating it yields CASSLAGHTEAFF.

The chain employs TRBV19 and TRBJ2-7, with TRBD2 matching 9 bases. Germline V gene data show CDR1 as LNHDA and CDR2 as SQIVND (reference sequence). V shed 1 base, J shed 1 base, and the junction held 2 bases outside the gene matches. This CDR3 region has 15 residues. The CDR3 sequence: CASSIALAGSYEQYF. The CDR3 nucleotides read TGTGCCAGTAGTATAGCGCTAGCGGGATCCTACGAGCAGTACTTC.

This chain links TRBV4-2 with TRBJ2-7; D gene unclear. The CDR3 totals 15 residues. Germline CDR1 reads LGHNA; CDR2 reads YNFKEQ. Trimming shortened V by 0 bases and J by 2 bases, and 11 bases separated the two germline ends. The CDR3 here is CASSQDRVAPYEQYF. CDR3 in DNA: TGTGCCAGCAGCCAAGATCGTGTGGCCCCCTACGAGCAGTACTTC.

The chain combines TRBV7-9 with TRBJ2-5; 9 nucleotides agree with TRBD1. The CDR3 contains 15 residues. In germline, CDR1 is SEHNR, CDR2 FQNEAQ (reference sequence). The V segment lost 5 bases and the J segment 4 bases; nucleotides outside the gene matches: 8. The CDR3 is CASSLWTGELETQYF. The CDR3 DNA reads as TGTGCCAGCAGCCTCTGGACAGGGGAGTTAGAGACCCAGTACTTC.

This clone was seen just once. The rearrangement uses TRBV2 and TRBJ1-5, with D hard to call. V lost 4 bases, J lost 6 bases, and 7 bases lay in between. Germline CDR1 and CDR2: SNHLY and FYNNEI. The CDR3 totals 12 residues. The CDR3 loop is CASSGLPQPQHF. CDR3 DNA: TGTGCCAGCAGTGGTCTCCCTCAGCCCCAGCATTTT.

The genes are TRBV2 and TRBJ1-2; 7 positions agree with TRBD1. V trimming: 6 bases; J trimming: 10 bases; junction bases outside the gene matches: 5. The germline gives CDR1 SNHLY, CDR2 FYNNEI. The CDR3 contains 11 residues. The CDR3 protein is CASSRDRPYTF. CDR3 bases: TGTGCCAGCAGCAGGGACAGACCCTACACCTTC.